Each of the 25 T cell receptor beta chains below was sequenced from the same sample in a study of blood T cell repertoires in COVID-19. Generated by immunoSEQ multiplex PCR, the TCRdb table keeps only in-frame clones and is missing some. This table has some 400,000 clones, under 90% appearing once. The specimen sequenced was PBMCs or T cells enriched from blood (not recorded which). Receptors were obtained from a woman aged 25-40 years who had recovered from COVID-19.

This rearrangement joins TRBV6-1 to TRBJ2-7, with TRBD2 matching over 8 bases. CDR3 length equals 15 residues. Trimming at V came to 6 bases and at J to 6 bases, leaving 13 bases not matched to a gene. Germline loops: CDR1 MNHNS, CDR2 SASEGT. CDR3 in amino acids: CASRSPIAGGSEQYF. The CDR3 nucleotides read TGTGCCAGCAGATCCCCTATCGCGGGAGGTAGCGAGCAGTACTTC.

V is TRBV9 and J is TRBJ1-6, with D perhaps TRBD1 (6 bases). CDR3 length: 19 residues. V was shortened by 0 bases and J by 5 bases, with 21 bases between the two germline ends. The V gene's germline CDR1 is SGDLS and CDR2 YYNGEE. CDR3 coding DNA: TGTGCCAGCAGCGTAGGGGGACACCAGGGAGGGTTAAATAATTCACCCCTCCACTTT. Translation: CASSVGGHQGGLNNSPLHF.

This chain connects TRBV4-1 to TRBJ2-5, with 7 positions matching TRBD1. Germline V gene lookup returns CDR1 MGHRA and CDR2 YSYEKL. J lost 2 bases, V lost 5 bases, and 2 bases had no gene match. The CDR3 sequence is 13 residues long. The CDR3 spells CASSRDSQETQYF. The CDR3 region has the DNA TGCGCCAGCAGCAGGGACAGTCAAGAGACCCAGTACTTC.

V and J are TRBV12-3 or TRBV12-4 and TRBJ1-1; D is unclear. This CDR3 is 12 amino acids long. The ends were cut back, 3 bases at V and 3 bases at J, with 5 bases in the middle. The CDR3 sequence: CASSFVYTEAFF. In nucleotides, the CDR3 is TGTGCCAGCAGTTTCGTCTACACTGAAGCTTTCTTT.

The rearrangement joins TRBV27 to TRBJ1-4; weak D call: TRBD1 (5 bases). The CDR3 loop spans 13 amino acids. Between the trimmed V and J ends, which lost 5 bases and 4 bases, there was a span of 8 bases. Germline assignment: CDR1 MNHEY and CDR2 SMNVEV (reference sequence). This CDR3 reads CASSGADNEKLFF. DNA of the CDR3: TGTGCCAGCAGTGGGGCCGATAATGAAAAACTGTTTTTT.

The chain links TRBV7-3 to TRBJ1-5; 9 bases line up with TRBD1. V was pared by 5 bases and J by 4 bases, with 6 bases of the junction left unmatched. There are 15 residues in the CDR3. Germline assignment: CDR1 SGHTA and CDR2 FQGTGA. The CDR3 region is CASSVTGTGNQPQHF. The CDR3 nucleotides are TGTGCCAGCAGCGTCACCGGGACAGGGAATCAGCCCCAGCATTTT.

The CDR3 sequence is CASSLEGANYNEQFF. The CDR3 DNA reads TGCGCCAGCAGCTTGGAGGGAGCAAACTACAATGAGCAGTTCTTC. V and J are TRBV5-1 and TRBJ2-1; TRBD2 might be the D (5 bases). Germline lookup yields CDR1 SGHRS and CDR2 YFSETQ. The CDR3 contains 15 residues. The V end was cut by 0 bases, the J end by 3 bases, with 10 bases between.

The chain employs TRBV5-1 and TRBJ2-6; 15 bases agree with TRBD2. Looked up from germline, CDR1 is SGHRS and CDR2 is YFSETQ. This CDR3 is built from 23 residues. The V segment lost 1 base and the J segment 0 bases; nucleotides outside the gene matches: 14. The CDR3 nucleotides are TGCGCCAGCAGCTTGAACGGCTTCTCGGGACTAGCGGGAGGAGGCTCTGGGGCCAACGTCCTGACTTTC. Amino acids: CASSLNGFSGLAGGGSGANVLTF.

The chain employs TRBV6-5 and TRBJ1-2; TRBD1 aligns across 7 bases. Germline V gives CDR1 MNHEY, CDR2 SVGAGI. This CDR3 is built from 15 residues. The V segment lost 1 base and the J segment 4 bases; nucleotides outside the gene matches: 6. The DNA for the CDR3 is TGTGCCAGCAGTTACTTATACAGGGGTGGCTATGGCTACACCTTC. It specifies CASSYLYRGGYGYTF.

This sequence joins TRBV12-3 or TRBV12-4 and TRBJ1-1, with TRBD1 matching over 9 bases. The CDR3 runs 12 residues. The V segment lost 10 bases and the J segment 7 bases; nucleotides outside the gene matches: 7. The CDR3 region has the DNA TGTGCCACCCGTACAGGGGGCCGTGAAGCTTTCTTT. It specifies CATRTGGREAFF.

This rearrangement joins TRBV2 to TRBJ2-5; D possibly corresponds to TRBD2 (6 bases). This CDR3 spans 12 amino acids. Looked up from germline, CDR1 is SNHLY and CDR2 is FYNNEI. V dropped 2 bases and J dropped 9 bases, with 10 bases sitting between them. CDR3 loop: CASSEMGEAQYF. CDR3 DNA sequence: TGTGCCAGCAGTGAAATGGGGGAGGCCCAGTACTTC. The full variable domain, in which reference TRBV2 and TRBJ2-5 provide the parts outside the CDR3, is EPEVTQTPSHQVTQMGQEVILRCVPISNHLYFYWYRQILGQKVEFLVSFYNNEISEKSEIFDDQFSVERPDGSNFTLKIRSTKLEDSAMYFCASSEMGEAQYFGPGTRLLVL.

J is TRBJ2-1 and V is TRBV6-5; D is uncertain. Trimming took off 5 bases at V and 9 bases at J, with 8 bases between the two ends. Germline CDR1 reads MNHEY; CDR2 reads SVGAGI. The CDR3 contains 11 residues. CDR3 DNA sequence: TGTGCCAGCAGTCCGGGTGCTGAGCAGTTCTTC. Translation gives CASSPGAEQFF.

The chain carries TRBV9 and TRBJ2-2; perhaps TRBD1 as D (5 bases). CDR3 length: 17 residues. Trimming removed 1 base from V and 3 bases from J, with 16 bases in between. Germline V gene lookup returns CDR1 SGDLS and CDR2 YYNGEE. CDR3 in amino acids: CASSVHQGWVDTGELFF. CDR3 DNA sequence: TGTGCCAGCAGCGTACATCAGGGCTGGGTTGACACCGGGGAGCTGTTTTTT.

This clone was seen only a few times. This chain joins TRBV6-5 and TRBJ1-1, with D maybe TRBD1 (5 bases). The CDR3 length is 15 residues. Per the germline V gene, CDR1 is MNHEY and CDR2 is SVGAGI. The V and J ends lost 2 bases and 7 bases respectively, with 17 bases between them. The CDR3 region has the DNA TGTGCCAGCAGTTACGGGTTACAGGCCAATCATGAAGCTTTCTTT. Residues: CASSYGLQANHEAFF.

The CDR3 here is CASSPPSGKRGETQYF. The DNA of the CDR3 is TGTGCCAGCAGCCCGCCTAGCGGGAAGCGGGGAGAGACCCAGTACTTC. The rearrangement links TRBV9 to TRBJ2-5; 9 bases fit TRBD2. Germline V CDR1 and CDR2: SGDLS, YYNGEE. CDR3 length: 16 residues. V dropped 4 bases and J dropped 4; count of bases not matched to a gene: 11.

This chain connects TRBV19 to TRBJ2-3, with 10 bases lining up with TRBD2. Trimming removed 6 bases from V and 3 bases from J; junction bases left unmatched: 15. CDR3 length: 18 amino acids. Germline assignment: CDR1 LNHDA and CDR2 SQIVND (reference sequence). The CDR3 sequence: CASRSLAGASGGTDTQYF. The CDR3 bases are TGTGCCAGTAGAAGTCTAGCGGGAGCCTCAGGGGGAACAGATACGCAGTATTTT. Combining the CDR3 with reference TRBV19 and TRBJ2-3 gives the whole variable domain DGGITQSPKYLFRKEGQNVTLSCEQNLNHDAMYWYRQDPGQGLRLIYYSQIVNDFQKGDIAEGYSVSREKKESFPLTVTSAQKNPTAFYLCASRSLAGASGGTDTQYFGPGTRLTVL.

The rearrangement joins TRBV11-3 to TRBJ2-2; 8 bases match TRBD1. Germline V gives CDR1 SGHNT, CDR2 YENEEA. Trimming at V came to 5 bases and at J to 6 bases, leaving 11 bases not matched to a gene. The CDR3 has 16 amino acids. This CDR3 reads CASSPKDRVWAGELFF. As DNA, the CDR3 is TGTGCCAGCAGCCCAAAGGACAGGGTTTGGGCCGGGGAGCTGTTTTTT. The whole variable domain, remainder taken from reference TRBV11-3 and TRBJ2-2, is EAGVVQSPRYKIIEKKQPVAFWCNPISGHNTLYWYLQNLGQGPELLIRYENEEAVDDSQLPKDRFSAERLKGVDSTLKIQPAELGDSAVYLCASSPKDRVWAGELFFGEGSRLTVL.

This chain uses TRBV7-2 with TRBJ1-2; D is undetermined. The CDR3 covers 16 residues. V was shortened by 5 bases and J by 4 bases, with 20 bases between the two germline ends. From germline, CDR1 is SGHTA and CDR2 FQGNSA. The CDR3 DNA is TGTGCCAGCAGCCCGGGGAGCCAGTCAACGAGCTATGGCTACACCTTC. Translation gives CASSPGSQSTSYGYTF.

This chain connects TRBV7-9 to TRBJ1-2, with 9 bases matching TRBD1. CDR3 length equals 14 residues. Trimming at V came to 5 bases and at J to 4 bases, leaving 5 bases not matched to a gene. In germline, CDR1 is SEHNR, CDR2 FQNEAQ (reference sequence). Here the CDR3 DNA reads TGTGCCAGCAGCCTAGGACAGGGGTTCTATGGCTACACCTTC. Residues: CASSLGQGFYGYTF.

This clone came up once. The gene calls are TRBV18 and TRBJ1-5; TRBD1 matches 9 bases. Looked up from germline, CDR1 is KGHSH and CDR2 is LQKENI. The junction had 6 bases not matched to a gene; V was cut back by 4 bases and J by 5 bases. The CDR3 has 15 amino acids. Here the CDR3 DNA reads TGTGCCAGCTCACGGAAGACAGGGGGTGATCAGCCCCAGCATTTT. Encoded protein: CASSRKTGGDQPQHF.

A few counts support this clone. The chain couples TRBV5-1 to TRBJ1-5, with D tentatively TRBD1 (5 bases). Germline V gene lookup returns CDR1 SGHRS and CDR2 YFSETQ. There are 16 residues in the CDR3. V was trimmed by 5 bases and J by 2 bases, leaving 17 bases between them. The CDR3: CASSRGWGEGNQPQHF. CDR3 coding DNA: TGCGCCAGCAGTCGCGGCTGGGGGGAGGGCAATCAGCCCCAGCATTTT.

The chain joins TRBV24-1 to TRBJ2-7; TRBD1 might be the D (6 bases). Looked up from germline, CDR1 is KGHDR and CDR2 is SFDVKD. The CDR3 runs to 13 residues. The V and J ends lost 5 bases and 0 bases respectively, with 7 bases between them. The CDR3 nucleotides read TGTGCCACCAGTGGGACAGCCTCCTACGAGCAGTACTTC. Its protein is CATSGTASYEQYF.

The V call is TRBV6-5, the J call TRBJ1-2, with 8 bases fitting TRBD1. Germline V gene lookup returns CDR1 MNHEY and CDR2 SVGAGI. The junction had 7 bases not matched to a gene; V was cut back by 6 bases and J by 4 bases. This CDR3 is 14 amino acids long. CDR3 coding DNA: TGTGCCAGCAGCCCCGAAGGGACAGGCTATGGCTACACCTTC. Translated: CASSPEGTGYGYTF.

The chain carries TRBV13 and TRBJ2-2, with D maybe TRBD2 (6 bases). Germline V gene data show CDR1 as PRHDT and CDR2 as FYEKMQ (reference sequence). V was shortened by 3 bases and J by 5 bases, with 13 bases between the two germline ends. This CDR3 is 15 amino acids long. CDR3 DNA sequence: TGTGCCAGCAGCTTGGGGGGACGGTGGACCGGGGAGCTGTTTTTT. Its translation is CASSLGGRWTGELFF.

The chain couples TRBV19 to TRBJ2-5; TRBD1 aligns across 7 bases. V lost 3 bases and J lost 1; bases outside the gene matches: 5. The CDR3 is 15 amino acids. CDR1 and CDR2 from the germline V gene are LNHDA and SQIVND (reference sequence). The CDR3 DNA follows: TGTGCCAGTAGTATTTACAGGGGTTTCCAAGAGACCCAGTACTTC. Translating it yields CASSIYRGFQETQYF.